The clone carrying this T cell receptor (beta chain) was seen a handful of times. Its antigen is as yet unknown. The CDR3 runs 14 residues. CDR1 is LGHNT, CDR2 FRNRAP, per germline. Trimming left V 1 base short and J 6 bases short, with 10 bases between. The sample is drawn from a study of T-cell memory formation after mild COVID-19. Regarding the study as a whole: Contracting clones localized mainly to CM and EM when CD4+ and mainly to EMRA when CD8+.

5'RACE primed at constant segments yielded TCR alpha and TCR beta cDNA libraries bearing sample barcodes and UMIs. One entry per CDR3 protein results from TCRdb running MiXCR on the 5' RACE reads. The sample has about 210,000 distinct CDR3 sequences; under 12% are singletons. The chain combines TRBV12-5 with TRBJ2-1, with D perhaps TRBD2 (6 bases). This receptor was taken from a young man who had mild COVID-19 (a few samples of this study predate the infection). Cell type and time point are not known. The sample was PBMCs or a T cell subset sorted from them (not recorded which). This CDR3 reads CASGLETSGNEQFF. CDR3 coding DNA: TGTGCTAGTGGTTTGGAGACTAGTGGCAATGAGCAGTTCTTC.